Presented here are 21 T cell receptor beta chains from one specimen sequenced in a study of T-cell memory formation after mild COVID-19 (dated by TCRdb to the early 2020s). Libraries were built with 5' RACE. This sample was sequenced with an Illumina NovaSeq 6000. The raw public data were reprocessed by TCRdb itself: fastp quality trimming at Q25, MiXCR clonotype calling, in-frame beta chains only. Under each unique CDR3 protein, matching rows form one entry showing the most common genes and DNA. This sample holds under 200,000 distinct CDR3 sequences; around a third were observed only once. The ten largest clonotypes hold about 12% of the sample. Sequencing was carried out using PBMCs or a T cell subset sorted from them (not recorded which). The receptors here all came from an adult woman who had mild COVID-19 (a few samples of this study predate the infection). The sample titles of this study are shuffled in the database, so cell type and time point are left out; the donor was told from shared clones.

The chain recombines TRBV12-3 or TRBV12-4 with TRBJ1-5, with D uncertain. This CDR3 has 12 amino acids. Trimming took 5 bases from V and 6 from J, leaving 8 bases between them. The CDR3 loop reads CASSPHGQPQHF. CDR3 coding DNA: TGTGCCAGCAGTCCTCACGGTCAGCCCCAGCATTTT.

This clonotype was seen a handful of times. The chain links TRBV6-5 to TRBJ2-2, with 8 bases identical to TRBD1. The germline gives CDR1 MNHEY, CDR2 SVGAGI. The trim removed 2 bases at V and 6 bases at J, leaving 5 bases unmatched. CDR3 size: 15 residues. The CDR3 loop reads CASSYLGQAPGELFF. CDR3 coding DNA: TGTGCCAGCAGTTACCTGGGACAGGCTCCCGGGGAGCTGTTTTTT.

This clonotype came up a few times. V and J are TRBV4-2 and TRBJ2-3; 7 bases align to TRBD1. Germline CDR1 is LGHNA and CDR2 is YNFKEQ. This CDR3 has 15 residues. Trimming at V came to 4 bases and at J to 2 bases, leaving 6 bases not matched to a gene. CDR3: CASSLLEGATDTQYF. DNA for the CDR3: TGTGCCAGCAGCCTTCTTGAGGGGGCCACAGATACGCAGTATTTT.

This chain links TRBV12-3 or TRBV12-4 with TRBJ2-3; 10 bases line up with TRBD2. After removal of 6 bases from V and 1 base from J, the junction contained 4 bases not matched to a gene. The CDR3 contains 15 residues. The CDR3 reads CASRETSGGTDTQYF. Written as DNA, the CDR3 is TGTGCCAGCAGGGAAACTAGCGGGGGCACAGATACGCAGTATTTT.

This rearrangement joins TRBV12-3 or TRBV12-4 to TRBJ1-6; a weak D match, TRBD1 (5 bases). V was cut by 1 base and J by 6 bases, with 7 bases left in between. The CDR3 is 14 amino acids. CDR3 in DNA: TGTGCCAGCAGTTTAGGGGGCAGTAATTCACCCCTCCACTTT. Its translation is CASSLGGSNSPLHF.

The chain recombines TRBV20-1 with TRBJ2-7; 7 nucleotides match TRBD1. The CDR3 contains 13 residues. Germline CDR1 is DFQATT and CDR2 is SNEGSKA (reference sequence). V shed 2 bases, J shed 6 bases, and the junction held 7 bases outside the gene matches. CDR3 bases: TGCAGTGCTAGAAGGCGACAGGGCGGCGAGCAGTACTTC. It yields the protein CSARRRQGGEQYF.

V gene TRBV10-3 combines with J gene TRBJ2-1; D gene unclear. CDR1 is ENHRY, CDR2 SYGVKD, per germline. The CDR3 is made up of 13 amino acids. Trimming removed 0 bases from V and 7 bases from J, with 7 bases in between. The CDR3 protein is CAISESGLNEQFF. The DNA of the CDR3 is TGTGCCATCAGTGAGTCAGGGTTGAATGAGCAGTTCTTC.

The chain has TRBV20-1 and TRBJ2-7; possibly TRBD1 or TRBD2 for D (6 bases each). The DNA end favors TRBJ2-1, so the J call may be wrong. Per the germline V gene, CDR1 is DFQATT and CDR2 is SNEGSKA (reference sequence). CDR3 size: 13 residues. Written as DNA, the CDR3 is TGCAGTGCGCCGGGGGACACTTACAATGAGCAGTTCTTC. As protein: CSAPGDTYNEQFF.

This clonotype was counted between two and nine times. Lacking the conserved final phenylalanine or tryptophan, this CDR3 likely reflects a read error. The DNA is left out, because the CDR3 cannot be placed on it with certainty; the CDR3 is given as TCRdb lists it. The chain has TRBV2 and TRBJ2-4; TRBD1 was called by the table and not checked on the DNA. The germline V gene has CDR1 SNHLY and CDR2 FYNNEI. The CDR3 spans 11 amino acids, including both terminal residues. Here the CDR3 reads CASSSSGPPEV.

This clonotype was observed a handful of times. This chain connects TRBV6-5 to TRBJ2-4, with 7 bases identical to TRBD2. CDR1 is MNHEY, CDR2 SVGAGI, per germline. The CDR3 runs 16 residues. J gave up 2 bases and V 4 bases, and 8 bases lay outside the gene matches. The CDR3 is CASSWLGGSSKNIQYF. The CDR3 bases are TGTGCCAGCAGTTGGCTGGGCGGGAGTTCCAAAAACATTCAGTACTTC.

This CDR3 is CASSPGMENIQYF. CDR3 in DNA: TGTGCCAGCTCACCAGGGATGGAAAACATTCAGTACTTC. The chain carries TRBV18 and TRBJ2-4, with D unclear. In germline, CDR1 is KGHSH, CDR2 LQKENI. The CDR3 is 13 amino acids. V was pared by 2 bases and J by 5 bases, with 7 bases between.

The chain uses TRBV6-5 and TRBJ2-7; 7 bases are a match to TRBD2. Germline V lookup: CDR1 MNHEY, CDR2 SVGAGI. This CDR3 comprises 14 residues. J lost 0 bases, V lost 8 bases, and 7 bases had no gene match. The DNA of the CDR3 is TGTGCCAGCCGGAGGGAGGGCATCTCCTACGAGCAGTACTTC. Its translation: CASRREGISYEQYF.

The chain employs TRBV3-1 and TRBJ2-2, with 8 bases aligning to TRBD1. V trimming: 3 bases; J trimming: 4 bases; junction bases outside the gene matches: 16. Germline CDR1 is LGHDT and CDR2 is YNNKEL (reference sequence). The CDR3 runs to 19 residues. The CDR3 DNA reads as TGTGCCAGCAGCCAGACAAGGCCCGACAGGGGTGGTCCCACCGGGGAGCTGTTTTTT. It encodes CASSQTRPDRGGPTGELFF.

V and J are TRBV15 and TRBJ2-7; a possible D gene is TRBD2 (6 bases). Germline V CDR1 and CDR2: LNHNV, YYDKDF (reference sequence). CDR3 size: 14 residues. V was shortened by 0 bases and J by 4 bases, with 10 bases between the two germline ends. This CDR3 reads CATSREGGLYEQYF. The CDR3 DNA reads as TGTGCCACCAGCAGAGAGGGTGGACTATACGAGCAGTACTTC.

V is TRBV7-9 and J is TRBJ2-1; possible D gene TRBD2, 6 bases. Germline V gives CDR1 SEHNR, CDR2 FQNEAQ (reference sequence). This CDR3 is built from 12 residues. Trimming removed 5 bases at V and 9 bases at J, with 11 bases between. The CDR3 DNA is TGTGCCAGCAGCAGACTCGGGGGTGAGCAGTTCTTC. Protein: CASSRLGGEQFF.

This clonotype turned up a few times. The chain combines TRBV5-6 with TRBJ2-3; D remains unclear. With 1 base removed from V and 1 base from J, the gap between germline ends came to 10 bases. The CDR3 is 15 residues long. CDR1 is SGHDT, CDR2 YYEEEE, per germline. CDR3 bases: TGTGCCAGCAGCTTGAACGGGTTGGGCACAGATACGCAGTATTTT. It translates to CASSLNGLGTDTQYF.

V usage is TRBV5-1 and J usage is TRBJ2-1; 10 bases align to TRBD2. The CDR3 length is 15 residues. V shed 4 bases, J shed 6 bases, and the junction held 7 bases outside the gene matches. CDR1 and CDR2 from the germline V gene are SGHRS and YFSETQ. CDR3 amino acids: CASSPLAGAPNEQFF. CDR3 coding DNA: TGCGCCAGCAGCCCCCTAGCGGGGGCCCCCAATGAGCAGTTCTTC.

This CDR3 is CASSEGPLLNSPLHF. CDR3 in DNA: TGTGCCAGCAGTGAGGGTCCGCTTTTAAATTCACCCCTCCACTTT. V gene TRBV2 combines with J gene TRBJ1-6; the D is unclear. CDR1 and CDR2 (germline): SNHLY, FYNNEI. Trimming removed 3 bases at V and 7 bases at J, with 13 bases between. CDR3 length: 15 residues. The full variable domain, in which reference TRBV2 and TRBJ1-6 provide the parts outside the CDR3, is EPEVTQTPSHQVTQMGQEVILRCVPISNHLYFYWYRQILGQKVEFLVSFYNNEISEKSEIFDDQFSVERPDGSNFTLKIRSTKLEDSAMYFCASSEGPLLNSPLHFGNGTRLTVT.

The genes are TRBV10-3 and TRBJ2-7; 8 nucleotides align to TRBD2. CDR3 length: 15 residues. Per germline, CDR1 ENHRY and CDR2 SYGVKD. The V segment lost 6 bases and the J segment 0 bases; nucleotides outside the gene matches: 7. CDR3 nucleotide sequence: TGTGCCATCAGGGGCGGGGGGACTAGCTCCTACGAGCAGTACTTC. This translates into CAIRGGGTSSYEQYF.

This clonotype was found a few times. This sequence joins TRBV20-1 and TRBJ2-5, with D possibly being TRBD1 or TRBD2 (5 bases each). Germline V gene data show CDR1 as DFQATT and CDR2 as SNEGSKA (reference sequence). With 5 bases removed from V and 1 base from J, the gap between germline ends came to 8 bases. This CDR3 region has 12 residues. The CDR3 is CSAGTFQETQYF. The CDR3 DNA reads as TGCAGTGCTGGGACGTTCCAAGAGACCCAGTACTTC.

The CDR3: CASSQPDGMNTEAFF. The CDR3 nucleotides read TGCGCCAGCAGCCAACCGGACGGCATGAACACTGAAGCTTTCTTT. This rearrangement joins TRBV4-1 to TRBJ1-1, with D unresolved. Germline V gene sequence: CDR1 MGHRA, CDR2 YSYEKL. Deletions cut 2 bases from V and 0 bases from J, with 10 bases between. The CDR3 sequence is 15 residues long.